This TCR beta chain was identified in a study of blood T cell repertoires in COVID-19. Data came from immunoSEQ multiplex PCR; TCRdb stores just in-frame clones and leaves some out. This table holds some 65,000 clones, 70% to 85% found once. After removal of 1 base from V and 4 bases from J, the junction contained 2 bases not matched to a gene. The germline gives CDR1 SGHKS, CDR2 YYEKEE (reference sequence). The CDR3 loop spans 13 amino acids. Sequences were obtained from peripheral blood. This receptor was taken from a woman aged 70-85 years with acute or convalescent COVID-19. The chain links TRBV5-5 to TRBJ2-7; TRBD2 matches at 7 bases. The CDR3 DNA sequence: TGTGCCAGCAGCTTGTGGGGGGGTTACGAGCAGTACTTC. The encoded protein is CASSLWGGYEQYF.